This T cell receptor (beta chain) was sequenced during a study of T cell responses to AZD1222 COVID-19 vaccine. On this clone itself: Antigen: not known.

Study outcomes and limitations: Receipt of two AZD1222 doses was followed by a rise in Spike-specific TCR breadth and depth. There were mostly white British donors and more females than males, and clonal diversity was possibly underestimated.

The CDR3 contains 14 residues. Germline V gives CDR1 SEHNR, CDR2 FQNEAQ (reference sequence). Trimming took off 4 bases at V and 5 bases at J, with 14 bases between the two ends. Some clones are missing from TCRdb's copy, which holds only in-frame ones; the method was immunoSEQ multiplex PCR. The sample records about 140,000 clones, more than 85% being singletons. The chain recombines TRBV7-9 with TRBJ1-1; possibly TRBD1 for D (5 bases). The input for sequencing was peripheral blood, taken on day 0 of MenACWY control vaccination. This clonotype originated in an adult in good health. The DNA for the CDR3 is TGTGCCAGCAGCTCGGGGGGATTGCGAACTGAAGCTTTCTTT. It codes for CASSSGGLRTEAFF. The whole variable domain, filled in from reference TRBV7-9 and TRBJ1-1, reads DTGVSQNPRHKITKRGQNVTFRCDPISEHNRLYWYRQTLGQGPEFLTYFQNEAQLEKSRLLSDRFSAERPKGSFSTLEIQRTEQGDSAMYLCASSSGGLRTEAFFGQGTRLTVV.